A single sample is the source of the 8 T cell receptor beta chains below, sequenced in a study of T cells after yellow fever vaccination. TCRdb reanalysed the 5' RACE reads using MiXCR and keeps one entry per CDR3 protein. Here the sample spans 120,000 or so distinct CDR3 sequences, roughly 6.8% being singletons. The sample here was CD4+ T cells sorted from PBMCs, taken roughly 47 days after the first yellow fever vaccination. These TCRs come from a man aged 18 to 29 who received the YFV17D yellow fever vaccine.

The chain joins TRBV5-1 to TRBJ2-1, with D possibly being TRBD1 (6 bases). V was shortened by 4 bases and J by 9 bases, with 23 bases between the two germline ends. The length of the CDR3 is 16 residues. Germline values: CDR1 SGHRS, CDR2 YFSETQ. The CDR3 DNA is TGCGCCAGCAGCCCGGATGGGGGCCACACCCCCGGTGAGCAGTTCTTC. Translated: CASSPDGGHTPGEQFF.

This clonotype was detected many times. J is TRBJ1-1 and V is TRBV5-1; D is undetermined. The CDR3 is 14 residues long. Trimming left V 1 base short and J 1 base short, with 8 bases between. The germline CDR1 and CDR2 sequences are SGHRS and YFSETQ. DNA for the CDR3: TGCGCCAGCAGCTTGCTCTCGCAGAACACTGAAGCTTTCTTT. As protein: CASSLLSQNTEAFF.

The chain carries TRBV28 and TRBJ1-1; possibly TRBD1 for D (6 bases). CDR3 size: 16 residues. Trimming removed 0 bases from V and 0 bases from J, with 11 bases in between. Germline CDR1 is MDHEN and CDR2 is SYDVKM. The CDR3 coding sequence is TGTGCCAGCAGTTTATGGCAGGGGAGCATGAACACTGAAGCTTTCTTT. It codes for CASSLWQGSMNTEAFF. Drawing the rest from reference TRBV28 and TRBJ1-1, the complete variable domain is DVKVTQSSRYLVKRTGEKVFLECVQDMDHENMFWYRQDPGLGLRLIYFSYDVKMKEKGDIPEGYSVSREKKERFSLILESASTNQTSMYLCASSLWQGSMNTEAFFGQGTRLTVV.

This clonotype was seen repeatedly, ten times or more. The rearrangement joins TRBV7-9 to TRBJ2-1; D is unclear. Germline V gene data show CDR1 as SEHNR and CDR2 as FQNEAQ (reference sequence). V shed 2 bases and J shed 3 bases, with 2 bases lying between them. This CDR3 has 12 amino acids. CDR3 in amino acids: CASSLIYNEQFF. The CDR3 DNA reads as TGTGCCAGCAGCTTAATCTACAATGAGCAGTTCTTC.

This clonotype appeared many times. V and J are TRBV6-1 and TRBJ2-2; TRBD2 is a possible D gene (5 bases). V gave up 7 bases and J gave up 1 base, with 16 bases separating them. CDR1 is MNHNS and CDR2 is SASEGT in the germline V gene. CDR3 length: 16 residues. The DNA for the CDR3 is TGTGCCAGCACACACCTCCGGAGCGGGAACACCGGGGAGCTGTTTTTT. As protein: CASTHLRSGNTGELFF.

There are many counts of this clonotype. This sequence joins TRBV3-1 and TRBJ2-5, with D hard to call. V was clipped by 0 bases and J by 6 bases, with 14 bases between them. Germline V CDR1 and CDR2: LGHDT, YNNKEL (reference sequence). The CDR3 contains 15 residues. As DNA, the CDR3 is TGTGCCAGCAGCCAAGATACGAGTTTATGGAAGACCCAGTACTTC. Protein sequence: CASSQDTSLWKTQYF.

This clonotype was seen at least ten times. This chain uses TRBV7-9 with TRBJ2-7, with 7 bases that match TRBD1. Germline CDR1 is SEHNR and CDR2 is FQNEAQ (reference sequence). There are 12 residues in the CDR3. With 6 bases clipped from V and 6 bases from J, the junction kept 5 bases outside the gene matches. The CDR3: CASSRQGSEQYV. CDR3 coding DNA: TGTGCCAGCAGTCGACAGGGTTCCGAGCAGTACGTC.

This clonotype appeared many times. The J gene is TRBJ2-3, the V gene TRBV6-5; 11 bases are a match to TRBD2. Trimming at V came to 0 bases and at J to 1 base, leaving 3 bases not matched to a gene. CDR1 and CDR2 (germline): MNHEY, SVGAGI. The CDR3 runs to 17 residues. CDR3 in DNA: TGTGCCAGCAGTTACTCCCCGACTAGCGGGGGCACAGATACGCAGTATTTT. Translated, it gives CASSYSPTSGGTDTQYF.